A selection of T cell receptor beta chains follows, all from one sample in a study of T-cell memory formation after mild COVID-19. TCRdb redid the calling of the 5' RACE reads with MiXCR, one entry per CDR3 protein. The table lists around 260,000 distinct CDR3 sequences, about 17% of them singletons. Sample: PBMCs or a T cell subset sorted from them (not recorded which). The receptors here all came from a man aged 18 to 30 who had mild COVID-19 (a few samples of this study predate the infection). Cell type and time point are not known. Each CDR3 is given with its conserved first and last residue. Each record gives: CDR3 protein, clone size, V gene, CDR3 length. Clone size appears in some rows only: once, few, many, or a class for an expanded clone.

CASSSRPGQGGYEQYF,-,TRBV7-8,16
CASSQDAAGNYGYTF,-,TRBV4-1,15
CASSERTGYGYEQYF,-,TRBV4-2,15
CASSRNTDTQYF,many,TRBV3-1,12
CASSLITASSGNTIYF,few,TRBV5-1,16
CASTHRTAYGYTF,-,TRBV6-2/TRBV6-3,13
CSVESPREGSYNEQFF,-,TRBV29-1,16
CASSSQPDPGGSNGYTF,few,TRBV5-1,17
CASSHHLGGAPGANVLTF,-,TRBV4-3,18
CASSIQMGDSPLHF,few,TRBV5-1,14
CASSPPYRDQPQHF,-,TRBV4-2,14
CASSQGSGGQPQHF,-,TRBV4-1,14
CASSSMGQGFGYTF,few,TRBV27,14
CASIAGGSYEQYF,few,TRBV10-2,13
CASSRTGGNYGYTF,few,TRBV14,14
CASSNGGGPTDTQYF,-,TRBV21-1,15
CSARGGAQETQYF,few,TRBV20-1,13